This T cell receptor beta chain was captured in a study of shared clonotypes between healthy human individuals. Study as a whole: Sampling drew on donors who were a couple of women and three men aged 18 to 49. Study-wide results and caveats: Of the naive CD4 clonotypes, about 5.4% were shared across a few donors. Memory subsets generally showed smaller estimated richness than naive subsets did. How much donors shared clonotypes was expected to be affected by sequencing depth.

A note on this clone: Its antigen is as yet unknown.

This CDR3 is built from 14 residues. Germline V gene data show CDR1 as LGHNA and CDR2 as YSLEER. V was shortened by 3 bases and J by 5 bases, with 10 bases between the two germline ends. Assay: immunoSEQ multiplex PCR; the TCRdb copy retains only in-frame clones and omits some. The sample shows around 2.5 million clones, roughly 93% of them seen only once. The chain carries TRBV4-3 and TRBJ2-2; D may match TRBD1 or TRBD2 (5 bases each). This receptor was identified in a man younger than 30 in good health. Some clones in this sample may be carry-over from other donors' samples. The sequenced material came from naive CD4+ T cells from PBMCs. Subset indicated: CD45RA+ positively selected. This CDR3 reads CASSQGVDTGELFF. The CDR3 nucleotides are TGCGCCAGCAGCCAGGGGGTGGATACCGGGGAGCTGTTTTTT.